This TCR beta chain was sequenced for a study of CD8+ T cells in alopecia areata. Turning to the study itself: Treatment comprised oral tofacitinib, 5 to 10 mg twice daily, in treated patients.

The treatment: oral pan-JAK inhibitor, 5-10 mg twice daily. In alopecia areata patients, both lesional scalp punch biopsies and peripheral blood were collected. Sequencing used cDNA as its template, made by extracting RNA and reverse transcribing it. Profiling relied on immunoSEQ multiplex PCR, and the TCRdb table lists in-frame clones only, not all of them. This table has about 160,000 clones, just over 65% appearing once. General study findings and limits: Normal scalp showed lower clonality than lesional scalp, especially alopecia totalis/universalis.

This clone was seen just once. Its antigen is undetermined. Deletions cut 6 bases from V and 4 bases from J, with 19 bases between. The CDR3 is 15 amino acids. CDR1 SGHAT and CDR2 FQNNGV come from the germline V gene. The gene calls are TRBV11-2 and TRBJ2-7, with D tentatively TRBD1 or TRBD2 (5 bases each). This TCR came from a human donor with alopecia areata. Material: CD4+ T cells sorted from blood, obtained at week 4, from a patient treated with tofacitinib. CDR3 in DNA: TGTGCCAGCAGTTCTGCCGGGACCGGAGAGTACGAGCAGTACTTC. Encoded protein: CASSSAGTGEYEQYF.